Presented here are 10 T cell receptor beta chains from one specimen sequenced in a study of cytomegalovirus exposure and HLA in healthy donors. Primers included in the PCR were 60 Vbeta and 13 Jbeta primers. The data were produced by immunoSEQ multiplex PCR, yet TCRdb's version contains in-frame clones alone and is incomplete. The table shows about 160,000 clones, with about two thirds occurring only once. Sequenced: PBMCs. Source of these receptors: a woman aged 18-29 years in good health and CMV-seronegative.

This sequence joins TRBV29-1 and TRBJ1-1, with a possible D match to TRBD1 (6 bases). CDR3 length: 13 amino acids. V shed 7 bases and J shed 3 bases, with 15 bases lying between them. Germline-derived CDR1 and CDR2 are SQVTM and ANQGSEA. The CDR3 DNA reads TGCAGCGGGGATAGGGACATCTACACTGAAGCTTTCTTT. This sequence encodes CSGDRDIYTEAFF.

This chain joins TRBV9 and TRBJ2-3; 8 bases are shared with TRBD2. V lost 3 bases to trimming and J lost 6 bases; unmatched junction nucleotides: 9. The CDR3 runs 15 residues. The germline V gene has CDR1 SGDLS and CDR2 YYNGEE. This CDR3 is CASSDLAGSEDTQYF. CDR3 bases: TGTGCCAGCAGCGACTTAGCGGGGTCGGAGGATACGCAGTATTTT.

This clone is a singleton in its sample. This chain uses TRBV19 with TRBJ1-4, with D possibly matching TRBD1 (6 bases). CDR1 is LNHDA and CDR2 is SQIVND in the germline V gene (reference sequence). This CDR3 has 16 amino acids. V dropped 4 bases and J dropped 8 bases, with 20 bases sitting between them. This CDR3 reads CASSTDRLTYSEKLFF. As DNA, the CDR3 is TGTGCCAGTAGTACCGACAGGCTAACGTATTCCGAAAAACTGTTTTTT.

The chain combines TRBV9 with TRBJ2-5; possible D gene TRBD1, 6 bases. This CDR3 region has 15 residues. Between the trimmed V and J ends, which lost 0 bases and 0 bases, there was a span of 9 bases. Germline V lookup: CDR1 SGDLS, CDR2 YYNGEE. The CDR3 DNA is TGTGCCAGCAGCGTAGGTCAGGGGTACCAAGAGACCCAGTACTTC. Translating it yields CASSVGQGYQETQYF. Supplemented by reference TRBV9 and TRBJ2-5, the full variable domain reads DSGVTQTPKHLITATGQRVTLRCSPRSGDLSVYWYQQSLDQGLQFLIQYYNGEERAKGNILERFSAQQFPDLHSELNLSSLELGDSALYFCASSVGQGYQETQYFGPGTRLLVL.

CDR3: CASSKGQNYGYTF. In nucleotides, the CDR3 is TGTGCCAGCAGCAAGGGACAAAACTATGGCTACACCTTC. The chain combines TRBV11-2 with TRBJ1-2; the D gene is possibly TRBD1 (6 bases). The CDR3 covers 13 residues. V lost 5 bases and J lost 2, with 9 bases in between. Germline CDR1 and CDR2: SGHAT and FQNNGV.

V is TRBV4-3 and J is TRBJ1-2, with D unresolved. V lost 4 bases and J 1 base, leaving 7 bases between the germline ends. The CDR3 is 13 residues long. Germline assignment: CDR1 LGHNA and CDR2 YSLEER. The CDR3, as DNA: TGCGCCAGCAGCCGAACATTTAACTATGGCTACACCTTC. Encoded protein: CASSRTFNYGYTF.

The rearrangement joins TRBV15 to TRBJ1-4; 10 nucleotides align to TRBD1. The CDR3 sequence is 16 residues long. Trimming cost V 8 bases and J 7 bases; bases outside gene matches: 13. The germline V gene has CDR1 LNHNV and CDR2 YYDKDF (reference sequence). The CDR3 bases are TGTGCCACCCTAAAAGGATCGAGGACAGGGGGTGAAAAACTGTTTTTT. Translating gives CATLKGSRTGGEKLFF.

The J gene is TRBJ2-5, the V gene TRBV19, with no clear D. The CDR3 totals 14 residues. With 3 bases removed from V and 1 base from J, the gap between germline ends came to 9 bases. Germline loops: CDR1 LNHDA, CDR2 SQIVND (reference sequence). The CDR3 nucleotides are TGTGCCAGTAGTATCACAAGAAGCCAAGAGACCCAGTACTTC. Translating it yields CASSITRSQETQYF.

The genes are TRBV12-5 and TRBJ2-2; D may be TRBD1 (7 bases). Germline V gene data show CDR1 as LGHNT and CDR2 as FRNRAP. Trimming shortened V by 7 bases and J by 5 bases, and 20 bases separated the two germline ends. This CDR3 has 16 residues. CDR3 DNA: TGTGCTAGTGCAAGGACAGGAGAAGGGGGGACCGGGGAGCTGTTTTTT. The encoded protein is CASARTGEGGTGELFF.

In this sample, this clone turned up once. V is TRBV7-8 and J is TRBJ1-3; TRBD1 might be the D (6 bases). The CDR3 is 16 amino acids. The V end lost 3 bases, the J end lost 4 bases, and 16 bases lay between the germline ends. Germline V lookup: CDR1 SGHVS, CDR2 FQNEAQ. DNA for the CDR3: TGTGCCAGCAGCTTCGGGGGGCGCCTCTTCGGAAACACCATATATTTT. Translation: CASSFGGRLFGNTIYF. Together with reference TRBV7-8 and TRBJ1-3, the CDR3 gives the full variable domain: GAGVSQSPRYKVAKRGQDVALRCDPISGHVSLFWYQQALGQGPEFLTYFQNEAQLDKSGLPSDRFFAERPEGSVSTLKIQRTQQEDSAVYLCASSFGGRLFGNTIYFGEGSWLTVV.